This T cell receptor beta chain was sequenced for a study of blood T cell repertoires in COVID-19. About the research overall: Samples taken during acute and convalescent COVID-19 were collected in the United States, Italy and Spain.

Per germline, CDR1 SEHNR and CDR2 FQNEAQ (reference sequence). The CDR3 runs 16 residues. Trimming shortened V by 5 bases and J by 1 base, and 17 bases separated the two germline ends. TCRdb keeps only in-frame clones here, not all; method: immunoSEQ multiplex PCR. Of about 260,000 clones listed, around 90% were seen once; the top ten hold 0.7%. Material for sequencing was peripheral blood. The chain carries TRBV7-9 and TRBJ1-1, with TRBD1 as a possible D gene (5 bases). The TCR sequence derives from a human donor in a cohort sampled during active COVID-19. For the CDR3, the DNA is TGTGCCAGCAGCCCCGAGCGGGGGTACCGGAACACTGAAGCTTTCTTT. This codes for CASSPERGYRNTEAFF.